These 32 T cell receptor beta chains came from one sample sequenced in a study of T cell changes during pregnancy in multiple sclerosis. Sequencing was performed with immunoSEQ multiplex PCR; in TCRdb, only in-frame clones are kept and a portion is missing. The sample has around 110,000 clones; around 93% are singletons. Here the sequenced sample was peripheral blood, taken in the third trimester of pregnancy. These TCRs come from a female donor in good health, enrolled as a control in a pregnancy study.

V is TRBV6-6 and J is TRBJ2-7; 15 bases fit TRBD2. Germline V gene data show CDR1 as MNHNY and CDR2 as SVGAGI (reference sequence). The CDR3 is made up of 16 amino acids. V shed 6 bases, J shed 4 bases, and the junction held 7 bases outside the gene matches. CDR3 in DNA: TGTGCCAGCAGACAGGGACTAGCGGGGGGTGGATACGAGCAGTACTTC. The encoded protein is CASRQGLAGGGYEQYF.

The CDR3 nucleotides read TGTGCCAGCAGCTTGGACCAGGTGAACACTGAAGCTTTCTTT. This codes for CASSLDQVNTEAFF. The chain carries TRBV5-5 and TRBJ1-1; D call uncertain. The CDR3 has 14 amino acids. The germline gives CDR1 SGHKS, CDR2 YYEKEE (reference sequence). V shed 0 bases and J shed 0 bases, with 6 bases lying between them. The full variable domain, with the rest looked up from reference TRBV5-5 and TRBJ1-1, is DAGVTQSPTHLIKTRGQQVTLRCSPISGHKSVSWYQQVLGQGPQFIFQYYEKEERGRGNFPDRFSARQFPNYSSELNVNALLLGDSALYLCASSLDQVNTEAFFGQGTRLTVV.

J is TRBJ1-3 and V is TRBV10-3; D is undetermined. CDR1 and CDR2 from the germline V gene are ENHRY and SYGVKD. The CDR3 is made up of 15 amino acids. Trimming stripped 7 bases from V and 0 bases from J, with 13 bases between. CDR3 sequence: CAIMVTTGSGNTIYF. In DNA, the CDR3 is TGTGCCATCATGGTGACCACGGGCTCTGGAAACACCATATATTTT.

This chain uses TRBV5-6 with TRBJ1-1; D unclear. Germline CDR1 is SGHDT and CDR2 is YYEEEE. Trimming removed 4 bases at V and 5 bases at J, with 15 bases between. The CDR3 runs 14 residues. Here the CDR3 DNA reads TGTGCCAGCAGCCCGGGAGATCGGCTGACTGAAGCTTTCTTT. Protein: CASSPGDRLTEAFF. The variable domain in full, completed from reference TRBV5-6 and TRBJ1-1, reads DAGVTQSPTHLIKTRGQQVTLRCSPKSGHDTVSWYQQALGQGPQFIFQYYEEEERQRGNFPDRFSGHQFPNYSSELNVNALLLGDSALYLCASSPGDRLTEAFFGQGTRLTVV.

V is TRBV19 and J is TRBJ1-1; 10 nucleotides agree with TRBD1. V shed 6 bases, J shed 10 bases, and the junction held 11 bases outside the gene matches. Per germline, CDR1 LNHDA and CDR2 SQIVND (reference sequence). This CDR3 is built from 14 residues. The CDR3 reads CASRATGGPLGAFF. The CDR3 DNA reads TGTGCCAGTAGAGCGACAGGGGGCCCTCTGGGAGCTTTCTTT.

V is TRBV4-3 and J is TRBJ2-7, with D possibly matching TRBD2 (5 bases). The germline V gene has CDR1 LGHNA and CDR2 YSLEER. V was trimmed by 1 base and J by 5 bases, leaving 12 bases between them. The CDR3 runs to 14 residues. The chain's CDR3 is CASSQGRGSNEQYF. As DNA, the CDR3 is TGCGCCAGCAGCCAAGGCCGGGGATCCAACGAGCAGTACTTC.

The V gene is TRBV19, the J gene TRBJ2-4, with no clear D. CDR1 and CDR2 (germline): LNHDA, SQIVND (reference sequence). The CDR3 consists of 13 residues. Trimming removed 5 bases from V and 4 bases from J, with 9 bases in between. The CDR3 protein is CASSFAGKNIQYF. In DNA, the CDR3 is TGTGCCAGTAGTTTCGCAGGAAAAAACATTCAGTACTTC.

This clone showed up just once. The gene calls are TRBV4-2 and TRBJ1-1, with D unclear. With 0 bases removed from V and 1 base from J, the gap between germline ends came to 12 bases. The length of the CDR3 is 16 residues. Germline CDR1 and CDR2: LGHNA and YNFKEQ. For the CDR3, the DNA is TGTGCCAGCAGCCAAGATGAAGCGGATCAGAACACTGAAGCTTTCTTT. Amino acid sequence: CASSQDEADQNTEAFF.

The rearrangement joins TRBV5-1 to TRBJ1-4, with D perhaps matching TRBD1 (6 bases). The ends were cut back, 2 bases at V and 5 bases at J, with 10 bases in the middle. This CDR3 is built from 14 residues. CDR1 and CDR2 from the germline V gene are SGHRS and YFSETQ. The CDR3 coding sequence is TGCGCCAGCAGCTTACAGGGACAAAATGAAAAACTGTTTTTT. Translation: CASSLQGQNEKLFF. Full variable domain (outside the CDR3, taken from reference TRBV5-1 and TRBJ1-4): KAGVTQTPRYLIKTRGQQVTLSCSPISGHRSVSWYQQTPGQGLQFLFEYFSETQRNKGNFPGRFSGRQFSNSRSEMNVSTLELGDSALYLCASSLQGQNEKLFFGSGTQLSVL.

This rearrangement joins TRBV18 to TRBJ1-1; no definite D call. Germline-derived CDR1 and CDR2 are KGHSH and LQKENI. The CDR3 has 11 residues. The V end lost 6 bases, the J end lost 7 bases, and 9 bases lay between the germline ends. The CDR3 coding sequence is TGTGCCAGCTCGCTCAGTGTTGAAGCTTTCTTT. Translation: CASSLSVEAFF.

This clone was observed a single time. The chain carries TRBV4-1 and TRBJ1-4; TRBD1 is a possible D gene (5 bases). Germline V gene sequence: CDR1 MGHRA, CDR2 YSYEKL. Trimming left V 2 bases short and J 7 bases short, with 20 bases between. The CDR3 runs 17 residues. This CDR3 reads CASSQRQGSWYSEKLFF. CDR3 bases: TGCGCCAGCAGCCAAAGGCAGGGTAGCTGGTACAGTGAAAAACTGTTTTTT.

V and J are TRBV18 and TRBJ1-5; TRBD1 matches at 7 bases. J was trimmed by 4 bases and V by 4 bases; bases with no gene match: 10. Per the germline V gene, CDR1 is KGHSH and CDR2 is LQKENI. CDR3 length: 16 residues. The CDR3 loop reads CASSQTRQGQNQPQHF. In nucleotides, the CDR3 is TGTGCCAGCTCACAGACCCGACAGGGCCAGAATCAGCCCCAGCATTTT.

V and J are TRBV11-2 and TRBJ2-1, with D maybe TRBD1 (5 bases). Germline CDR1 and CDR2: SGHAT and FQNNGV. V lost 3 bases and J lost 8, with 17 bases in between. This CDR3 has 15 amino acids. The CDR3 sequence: CASSFLVRVSDEQFF. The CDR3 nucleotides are TGTGCCAGCAGCTTTCTTGTCAGGGTGAGCGATGAGCAGTTCTTC.

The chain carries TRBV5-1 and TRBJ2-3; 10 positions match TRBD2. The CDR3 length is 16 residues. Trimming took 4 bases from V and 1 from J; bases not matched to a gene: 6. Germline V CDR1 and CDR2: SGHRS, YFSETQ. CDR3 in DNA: TGCGCCAGCAGCCCGCCCACTAGCGGGGGCACAGATACGCAGTATTTT. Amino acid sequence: CASSPPTSGGTDTQYF. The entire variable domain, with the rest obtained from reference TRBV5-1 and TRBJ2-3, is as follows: KAGVTQTPRYLIKTRGQQVTLSCSPISGHRSVSWYQQTPGQGLQFLFEYFSETQRNKGNFPGRFSGRQFSNSRSEMNVSTLELGDSALYLCASSPPTSGGTDTQYFGPGTRLTVL.

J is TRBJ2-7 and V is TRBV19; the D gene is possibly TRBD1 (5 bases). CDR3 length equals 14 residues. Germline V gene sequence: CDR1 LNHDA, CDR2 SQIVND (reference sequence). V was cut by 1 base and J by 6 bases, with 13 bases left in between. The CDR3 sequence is CASSIVRTNSEQYF. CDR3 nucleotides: TGTGCCAGTAGTATAGTCCGGACAAATAGCGAGCAGTACTTC.

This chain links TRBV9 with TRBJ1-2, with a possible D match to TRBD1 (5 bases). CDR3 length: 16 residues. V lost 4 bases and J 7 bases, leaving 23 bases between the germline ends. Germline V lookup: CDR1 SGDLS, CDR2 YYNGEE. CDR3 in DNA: TGTGCCAGCAGCCCCATCTCCTCCCCGGGGGAGGGTGGCTACACCTTC. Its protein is CASSPISSPGEGGYTF.

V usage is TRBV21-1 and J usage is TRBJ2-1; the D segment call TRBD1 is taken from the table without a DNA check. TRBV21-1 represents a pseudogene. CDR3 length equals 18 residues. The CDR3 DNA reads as TGTGCCAGCAGCAAAGTCGTCCATCCCAGGGGGGTCCACAATGAGCAGTTCTTC. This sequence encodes CASSKVVHPRGVHNEQFF.

As DNA, the CDR3 is TGTGCCAGCACCCCGGGGACTAGCGGGGAGAACACCGGGGAGCTGTTTTTT. This sequence encodes CASTPGTSGENTGELFF. The rearrangement links TRBV11-3 to TRBJ2-2; 13 nucleotides line up with TRBD2. V dropped 7 bases and J dropped 1; count of bases not matched to a gene: 6. The CDR3 has 17 residues. From germline, CDR1 is SGHNT and CDR2 YENEEA.

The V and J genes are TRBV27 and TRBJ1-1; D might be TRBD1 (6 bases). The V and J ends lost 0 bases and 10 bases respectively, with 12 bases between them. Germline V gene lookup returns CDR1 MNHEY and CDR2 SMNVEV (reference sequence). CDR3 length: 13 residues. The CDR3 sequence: CASSLSTRGGAFF. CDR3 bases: TGTGCCAGCAGTTTATCGACTAGGGGGGGAGCTTTCTTT.

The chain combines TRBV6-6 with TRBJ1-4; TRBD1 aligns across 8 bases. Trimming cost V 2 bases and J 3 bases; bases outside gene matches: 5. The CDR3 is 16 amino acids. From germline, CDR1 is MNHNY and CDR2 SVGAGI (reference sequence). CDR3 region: CASSYPQGESNEKLFF. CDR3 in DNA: TGTGCCAGCAGTTACCCACAGGGGGAATCTAATGAAAAACTGTTTTTT.

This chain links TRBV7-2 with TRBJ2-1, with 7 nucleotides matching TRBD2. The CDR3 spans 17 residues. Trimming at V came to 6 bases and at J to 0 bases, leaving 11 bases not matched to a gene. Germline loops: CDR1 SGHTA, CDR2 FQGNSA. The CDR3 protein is CASRVWRGSDSYNEQFF. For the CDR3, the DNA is TGTGCCAGCAGGGTTTGGCGGGGGTCGGACTCCTACAATGAGCAGTTCTTC. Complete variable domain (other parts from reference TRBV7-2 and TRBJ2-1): GAGVSQSPSNKVTEKGKDVELRCDPISGHTALYWYRQSLGQGLEFLIYFQGNSAPDKSGLPSDRFSAERTGGSVSTLTIQRTQQEDSAVYLCASRVWRGSDSYNEQFFGPGTRLTVL.

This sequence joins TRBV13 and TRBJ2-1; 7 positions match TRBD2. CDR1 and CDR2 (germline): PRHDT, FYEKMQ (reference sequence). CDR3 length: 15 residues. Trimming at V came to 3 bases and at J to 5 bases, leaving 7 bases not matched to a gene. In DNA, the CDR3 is TGTGCCAGCAGCTTCAGGGCTAGCGGACACAATGAGCAGTTCTTC. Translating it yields CASSFRASGHNEQFF.

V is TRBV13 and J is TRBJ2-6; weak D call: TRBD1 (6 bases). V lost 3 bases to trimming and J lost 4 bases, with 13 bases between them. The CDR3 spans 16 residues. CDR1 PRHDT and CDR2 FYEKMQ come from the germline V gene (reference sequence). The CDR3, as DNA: TGTGCCAGCAGCTTTCACAGGGCATCCGGGGCCAACGTCCTGACTTTC. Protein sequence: CASSFHRASGANVLTF.

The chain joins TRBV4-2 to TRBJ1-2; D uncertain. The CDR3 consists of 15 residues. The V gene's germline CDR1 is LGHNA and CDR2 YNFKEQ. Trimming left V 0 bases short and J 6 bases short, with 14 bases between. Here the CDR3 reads CASSQEQTTRHGYTF. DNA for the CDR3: TGTGCCAGCAGCCAAGAACAAACTACCCGCCATGGCTACACCTTC.

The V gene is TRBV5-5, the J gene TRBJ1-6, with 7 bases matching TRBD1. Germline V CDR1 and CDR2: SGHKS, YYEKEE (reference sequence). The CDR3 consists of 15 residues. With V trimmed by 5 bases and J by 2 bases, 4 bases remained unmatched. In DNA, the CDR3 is TGTGCCAGCAGTCAAGGGACAGCCTATAATTCACCCCTCCACTTT. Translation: CASSQGTAYNSPLHF.

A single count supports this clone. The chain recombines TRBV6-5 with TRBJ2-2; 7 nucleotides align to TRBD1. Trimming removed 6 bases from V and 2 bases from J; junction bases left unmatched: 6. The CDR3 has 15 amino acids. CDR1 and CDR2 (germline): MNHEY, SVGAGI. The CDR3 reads CASSRRQGNTGELFF. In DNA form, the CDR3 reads TGTGCCAGCAGCCGCCGACAGGGTAACACCGGGGAGCTGTTTTTT.

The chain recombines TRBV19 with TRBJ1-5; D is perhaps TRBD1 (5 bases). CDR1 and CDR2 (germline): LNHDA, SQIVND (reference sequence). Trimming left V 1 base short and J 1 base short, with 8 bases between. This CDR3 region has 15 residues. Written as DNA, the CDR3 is TGTGCCAGTAGTATAGGGGCAGGGAGCAATCAGCCCCAGCATTTT. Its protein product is CASSIGAGSNQPQHF.

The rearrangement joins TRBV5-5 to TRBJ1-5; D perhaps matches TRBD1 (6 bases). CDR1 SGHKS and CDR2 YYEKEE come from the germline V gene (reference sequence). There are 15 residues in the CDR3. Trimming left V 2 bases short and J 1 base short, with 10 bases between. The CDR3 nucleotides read TGTGCCAGCAGCTTACAGGGTGGGAGCAATCAGCCCCAGCATTTT. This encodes CASSLQGGSNQPQHF.

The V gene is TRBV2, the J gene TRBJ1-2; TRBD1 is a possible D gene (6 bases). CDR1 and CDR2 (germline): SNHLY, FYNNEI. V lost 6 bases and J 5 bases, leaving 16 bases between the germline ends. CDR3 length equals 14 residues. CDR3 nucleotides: TGTGCCAGCAGCGAACAGGGCTTGGGATATGGCTACACCTTC. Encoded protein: CASSEQGLGYGYTF. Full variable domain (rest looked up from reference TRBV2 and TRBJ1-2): EPEVTQTPSHQVTQMGQEVILRCVPISNHLYFYWYRQILGQKVEFLVSFYNNEISEKSEIFDDQFSVERPDGSNFTLKIRSTKLEDSAMYFCASSEQGLGYGYTFGSGTRLTVV.

CDR3 coding DNA: TGTGCCATCAGTGACGGGAGGAATACGCAGTATTTT. This sequence encodes CAISDGRNTQYF. The V gene is TRBV10-3, the J gene TRBJ2-3; TRBD2 agrees at 7 bases. Per germline, CDR1 ENHRY and CDR2 SYGVKD. This CDR3 comprises 12 residues. The J segment lost 7 bases and the V segment lost 3 bases, leaving 1 base of the junction unmatched.

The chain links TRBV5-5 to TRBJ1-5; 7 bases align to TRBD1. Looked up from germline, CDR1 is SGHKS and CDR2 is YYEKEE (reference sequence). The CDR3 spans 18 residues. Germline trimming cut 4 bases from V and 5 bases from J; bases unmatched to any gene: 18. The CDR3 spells CASSGGMDRPGDHQPQHF. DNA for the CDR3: TGTGCCAGCAGCGGTGGAATGGACAGGCCAGGAGATCATCAGCCCCAGCATTTT.

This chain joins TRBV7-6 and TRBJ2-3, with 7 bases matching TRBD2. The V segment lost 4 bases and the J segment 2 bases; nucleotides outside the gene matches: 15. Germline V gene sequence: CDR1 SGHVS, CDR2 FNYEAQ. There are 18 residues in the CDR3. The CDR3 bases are TGTGCCAGCAGCTCCGGACGAACGGGGGGTTACTACACAGATACGCAGTATTTT. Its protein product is CASSSGRTGGYYTDTQYF.